This note documents a single T cell receptor (beta chain) sequence. This clonotype was counted between two and nine times. Its antigen remains undetermined. No clone much larger than this one lies a single base away; base qualities are absent. The time point label corresponds to: healthy volunteer bleed at 6 weeks. Total RNA was extracted from unfractionated whole blood that had been collected in Tempus Blood RNA tubes. A handful of healthy volunteers were used as TCR sequencing controls and were bled at day 0, 2 weeks and 6 weeks. The data were taken from a study of human T cells and chemical hapten exposure (dated by TCRdb to the early 2020s). Context from the whole study: Libraries were pooled for sequencing, and per-sample TCR yields varied mainly because of small differences in library volumes within the pool. The study tracked peripheral blood TCR repertoire changes in vivo during primary and secondary sensitization to the hapten diphenylcyclopropenone (DPC) in alopecia patients. For every blood RNA sample, sequencing covered both the TCR alpha and TCR beta chains.

Library preparation employed RACE. The reads were generated on a NextSeq 500. During library preparation, unique molecular identifiers were attached to individual cDNA molecules so that TCRs could be counted in a quantitative, reproducible way. The authors processed their data as follows. A median of approximately 96,000 TCRs per sample was observed, with a range of 23,224 to 690,600. The Decombinator software suite was used to annotate the V, J and CDR3 of the TCR reads. For the PS versus PT1 abundance plots, all samples were subsampled to the same number of TCRs (28,000). TCRs were defined as expanded if absent before sensitization and observed at least eight times at the 2-week time point. TCRdb redid the processing of the public reads, applying fastp at Q25 and MiXCR, and retained in-frame beta chains. Rows are unified per CDR3 protein, each entry keeping the most common DNA and genes. In this record, the V and J calls reflect TCRdb's handling and not the investigators' own analysis. Here the sample has some 65,000 distinct CDR3 sequences; approximately 6.5% occur a single time. The ten top clones hold around 3.4% of the sample.

General findings and caveats noted by the study authors: After repeated subsampling, changes were observed in the strength of the expansion versus patch-test correlation and in the threshold at which the correlation became significant. No change with DPC sensitization was found in the number of TCRs above 1 in 1000 frequency, and no evidence of global repertoire structure alterations was found.

The CDR3 contains 12 residues, cysteine and phenylalanine counted. The DNA shown is the 36-base CDR3, in frame from base 1. The junction carries 6 bases between V and J, which are trimmed by 2 bases and 6 bases respectively. The germline V gene encodes CDR1 MNHEY and CDR2 SVGAGI. The V and J genes are TRBV6-5 and TRBJ2-3, with a tentative D gene TRBD2 over 6 matching bases. The source of this sequence is a female donor in good health. Some clones in this sample may be carry-over from other donors' samples. Sequenced sample: whole blood. The DNA sequence follows: TGTGCCAGCAGTTACGCGGGGGATACGCAGTATTTT. Protein translation: CASSYAGDTQYF.